This T cell receptor (beta chain) was identified during a study of monozygotic twins with inflammatory bowel disease. Study results and caveats: Relative clonotype sharing with others was diminished in IBD patients versus healthy twins, particularly with disease activity. Differences in immunosuppressive treatment may have been a source of added variability in patient repertoires.

UMIs that included a 6-nucleotide sample barcode were added by template switching, which took place during cDNA synthesis. TCRdb re-called the 5' RACE reads and shows each CDR3 protein once, DNA omitted. This sample's clone table lists about 160,000 distinct CDR3 sequences. CDR3 size: 12 residues. The germline V gene has CDR1 GTSNPN and CDR2 SVGIG (reference sequence). Regarding this clonotype: No antigen is known for it.

The V gene is TRBV30, the J gene TRBJ2-3; the TCRdb D gene call, TRBD2, has no DNA to confirm it. This clonotype was sampled from a human donor with ulcerative colitis or Crohn's disease, or a healthy co-twin of an affected twin (not recorded which). The sequencing input was blood. The CDR3: CAWSPSGGSQYF.